This T cell receptor (beta chain) came from a study of CD8 T cells in ankylosing spondylitis. Whole-study findings and limits: A TCR beta motif made of several highly homologous variants seemed typical of ankylosing spondylitis blood. A subset of motif variants has previously been described in the synovial fluid and blood of reactive arthritis. Within peripheral blood, clones linked to disease were CD8+ and relatively rare. Disease-associated clones were reportedly significantly overrepresented in matched ankylosing spondylitis synovial fluid.

CDR1 is SGHDT and CDR2 is YYEEEE in the germline V gene. The CDR3 extends over 14 amino acids. V lost 0 bases and J lost 3, with 9 bases in between. Quantitative molecular-barcoded 5'-RACE generated the TCR beta libraries. TCRdb ran MiXCR on the 5' RACE reads and lists one entry per CDR3 protein. Here the sample spans 670,000 or so distinct CDR3 sequences, over 15% being singletons. Comment on this clonotype: Its antigen is not known.

The material sequenced was blood, either unsorted or a sorted T cell fraction (not recorded which). The chain recombines TRBV5-6 with TRBJ1-1; a weak D match, TRBD1 (6 bases). The clonotype comes from a male donor with ankylosing spondylitis. The CDR3 DNA is TGTGCCAGCAGCTTGGGGGCAGGGGACACTGAAGCTTTCTTT. Translation gives CASSLGAGDTEAFF.